Included here is one T cell receptor (beta chain) sequence, with context. The CDR3 sequence is 16 residues long. CDR1 MNHEY and CDR2 SMNVEV come from the germline V gene (reference sequence). Losses at the gene ends were 0 bases for V and 6 bases for J; bases not matched to a gene: 7. The sample originates from a study of cytomegalovirus exposure and HLA in healthy donors. Healthy donors of bone marrow made up the group. The PCR used 60 Vbeta and 13 Jbeta primers. Profiling relied on immunoSEQ multiplex PCR, and the TCRdb table lists in-frame clones only, not all of them. The table includes fewer than 150,000 clones, roughly 70% detected once.

Sequences were obtained from PBMCs. The rearrangement joins TRBV27 to TRBJ2-1, with 8 nucleotides matching TRBD2. The receptor's source is a human donor in good health. The chain's CDR3 is CASSLSGVAGLNEQFF. The CDR3 DNA follows: TGTGCCAGCAGTTTATCGGGGGTAGCGGGACTCAATGAGCAGTTCTTC.